Following are 17 T cell receptor beta chains from one sample sequenced in a study of tumor and adjacent non-tumor tissue in lung cancer. RNA was extracted from bulk tissue without any cell sorting. Three rounds of nested PCR, following a modified ARM-PCR protocol, produced the TCRbeta library. A single record per CDR3 protein comes from TCRdb applying MiXCR to the multiplex PCR reads. The table includes approximately 100,000 distinct CDR3 sequences, around 80% detected once. The sample was lung tumor tissue. The receptors stem from a woman in her sixties or seventies with non-small cell lung cancer.

This clonotype was counted only a few times. The conserved phenylalanine or tryptophan is not found at the CDR3 terminus, so this likely reflects a read error. The genes are TRBV20-1 and TRBJ2-6; D gene uncertain. This CDR3 spans 13 amino acids. Per the germline V gene, CDR1 is DFQATT and CDR2 is SNEGSKA (reference sequence). The CDR3 sequence: CSARVSRANLLTI. CDR3 sequence (DNA): TGCAGTGCTCGAGTCTCTAGGGCCAACCTCCTGACTATC.

The rearrangement joins TRBV11-3 to TRBJ1-3; D gene uncertain. Germline values: CDR1 SGHNT, CDR2 YENEEA. This CDR3 contains 11 residues. The DNA of the CDR3 is TGTGTTAGCAGCCTGGAGGACACCATATATTTT. Its translation: CVSSLEDTIYF.

This clonotype has at least ten counts. The V gene is TRBV12-3 or TRBV12-4, the J gene TRBJ2-2; 10 bases match TRBD1. CDR3 length equals 15 residues. J lost 5 bases, V lost 6 bases, and 6 bases had no gene match. CDR3 protein: CASRTGTGVTGELFF. CDR3 sequence (DNA): TGTGCCAGCAGGACCGGGACAGGGGTGACCGGGGAGCTGTTTTTT.

The sample holds many counts of this clonotype. The chain links TRBV20-1 to TRBJ2-7; 8 bases are shared with TRBD2. Germline CDR1 and CDR2: DFQATT and SNEGSKA (reference sequence). This CDR3 is 14 amino acids long. Unmatched junction bases numbered 10, after V lost 5 bases and J lost 4 bases. The CDR3 nucleotides are TGCAGTGCTGGGCTTACGGGGGGGCGTTACGAGCAGTACTTC. This codes for CSAGLTGGRYEQYF.

With respect to this clonotype: A read error may account for a junction end that differs from germline. This chain links TRBV28 with TRBJ1-1; weak D call: TRBD1 (6 bases). CDR1 is MDHEN, CDR2 SYDVKM, per germline. The CDR3 runs to 13 residues. DNA for the CDR3: TGCGTCAGCAGTTCGTCGGACAGAACTGAAGCTTTCTTT. As protein: CVSSSSDRTEAFF. Full variable domain (outside the CDR3, taken from reference TRBV28 and TRBJ1-1): DVKVTQSSRYLVKRTGEKVFLECVQDMDHENMFWYRQDPGLGLRLIYFSYDVKMKEKGDIPEGYSVSREKKERFSLILESASTNQTSMYLCVSSSSDRTEAFFGQGTRLTVV.

Concerning this clonotype: One end of the junction is discordant with germline, which a read error may explain. This chain joins TRBV6-5 and TRBJ2-3, with no clear D. The CDR3 spans 13 residues. CDR1 MNHEY and CDR2 SVGAGI come from the germline V gene. CDR3 sequence reads: CANSYPDTDTLYF. CDR3 nucleotides: TGTGCCAACAGTTACCCCGACACAGATACACTGTATTTT.

Concerning this clonotype itself: The junction departs from germline at one end; a sequencing error may be responsible. The chain uses TRBV29-1 and TRBJ1-1, with D possibly TRBD1 on 6 matching bases. The CDR3 spans 14 residues. The germline V gene has CDR1 SQVTM and CDR2 ANQGSEA. As DNA, the CDR3 is TGCAGCGCCCGTACAGGGTCCAGGGACACTGAAACTTTCTTT. It codes for CSARTGSRDTETFF.

With regard to this clonotype: A much more abundant neighbour one base away suggests this may be a read error. The rearrangement links TRBV6-2 or TRBV6-3 to TRBJ2-5; a possible D gene is TRBD2 (5 bases). This CDR3 has 15 amino acids. Germline V lookup: CDR1 MNHEY, CDR2 SVGEGT. CDR3 DNA sequence: TGTGCCAGGAGTTCTCGACTACTGCACATGGAGACCCAGTACTTC. Protein sequence: CARSSRLLHMETQYF.

As to this clonotype: The germline gene is not matched at one end of the junction; a read error may be the cause. The genes are TRBV28 and TRBJ2-1; 8 bases agree with TRBD2. The germline V gene encodes CDR1 MDHEN and CDR2 SYDVKM. This CDR3 is built from 12 residues. The CDR3 sequence is CTSSLPRGGQFF. The CDR3 DNA reads TGTACCAGCAGTTTACCCCGGGGGGGGCAGTTCTTC.

As to this clonotype: This CDR3 is missing its conserved last phenylalanine or tryptophan, likely due to a read error. The DNA of the CDR3 is TGTGCCAGTACCAACGGGGGGCACAATCAGCCCCAGCATTGT. Protein sequence: CASTNGGHNQPQHC. The J gene is TRBJ1-5, the V gene TRBV28; tentative D call: TRBD1 (6 bases). V lost 9 bases, J lost 3 bases, and 15 bases lay in between. The CDR3 loop spans 14 amino acids. The V gene's germline CDR1 is MDHEN and CDR2 SYDVKM.

To note about this clonotype: The junction does not match germline at one end; this may be a read error. V and J are TRBV6-5 and TRBJ2-1; possibly TRBD2 for D (5 bases). The CDR3 length is 18 residues. Germline V CDR1 and CDR2: MNHEY, SVGAGI. The CDR3 nucleotides are TGTGCCGGCAGTAACACGCGCTCCGGAGGTATCTCCTACAATGAGCAGTTATTC. Translated, it gives CAGSNTRSGGISYNEQLF.

On this clonotype itself: A much larger clone differs from this one at a single base, so this may be a read error. The chain recombines TRBV6-1 with TRBJ2-7, with D perhaps TRBD1 (5 bases). Germline loops: CDR1 MNHNS, CDR2 SASEGT. Trimming shortened V by 4 bases and J by 10 bases, and 14 bases separated the two germline ends. The CDR3 spans 12 residues. The CDR3 DNA reads as TGTGCCAGCAGTGCCACAGGCAGCGATCAGTACTTC. Translation gives CASSATGSDQYF.

This rearrangement joins TRBV11-1 to TRBJ1-1, with 7 bases that match TRBD1. CDR1 SGHAT and CDR2 FQDESV come from the germline V gene (reference sequence). This CDR3 has 13 residues. V lost 10 bases to trimming and J lost 5 bases; unmatched junction nucleotides: 10. The CDR3 DNA reads as TGTGCCAATAGCTCCGACAGGGTTACTGAAGCTTTCTTT. It yields the protein CANSSDRVTEAFF. Complete variable domain (other parts from reference TRBV11-1 and TRBJ1-1): EAEVAQSPRYKITEKSQAVAFWCDPISGHATLYWYRQILGQGPELLVQFQDESVVDDSQLPKDRFSAERLKGVDSTLKIQPAELGDSAMYLCANSSDRVTEAFFGQGTRLTVV.

In regard to this clonotype: The germline gene is not matched at one end of the junction; a read error may be the cause. The chain joins TRBV6-6 to TRBJ2-7; D is possibly TRBD1 (5 bases). Germline V gene data show CDR1 as MNHNY and CDR2 as SVGAGI (reference sequence). The CDR3 is 14 residues long. The CDR3 loop is CASSTAEQGYERYF. DNA of the CDR3: TGTGCCAGCAGTACCGCCGAGCAGGGCTACGAGCGGTACTTC.

A note on this clonotype: An end of the junction does not agree with germline; a read error may underlie this. This chain connects TRBV11-2 to TRBJ2-7; D tentatively fits TRBD1 or TRBD2 (5 bases each). CDR3 length: 12 amino acids. The germline V gene encodes CDR1 SGHAT and CDR2 FQNNGV. CDR3 in DNA: TGTCCCAGCAGCCTGGGGACGAATACGCAGTACTTC. Its translation is CPSSLGTNTQYF.

Regarding this clonotype: Because the CDR3 is missing its conserved closing phenylalanine or tryptophan, this is likely a read error. Because the CDR3's place on the DNA is in doubt, the DNA is left out and the CDR3 is given as listed by TCRdb. The chain has TRBV4-1 and TRBJ2-1; whether TRBD2, the table's D call, matches the DNA was not checked. The CDR3 is 14 residues long, counting both termini. Germline assignment: CDR1 MGHRA and CDR2 YSYEKL. CDR3 in amino acids: CASSPTRLAGTRFL.

With regard to this clonotype: A read error may be the cause here, since a much bigger clone is one base away. This chain links TRBV12-5 with TRBJ2-7, with D tentatively TRBD1 or TRBD2 (5 bases each). V gave up 2 bases and J gave up 11 bases, with 28 bases separating them. The CDR3 sequence is 17 residues long. The V gene's germline CDR1 is LGHNT and CDR2 FRNRAP. The CDR3 nucleotides are TGTGCTAGTGGTTTGATGGTTACCGCACAGGTTGGGGTGGAGGAGTACTTC. Protein product: CASGLMVTAQVGVEEYF.